These 29 T cell receptor beta chains came from one sample sequenced in a study of blood T cell repertoires in COVID-19. The assay was immunoSEQ multiplex PCR, and TCRdb's table has in-frame clones only and misses some. The repertoire holds 200,000 to 250,000 clones, with 80% to 90% as singletons. The specimen sequenced was peripheral blood. These receptors were collected from a woman aged 55 to 70 who had recovered from COVID-19.

The chain couples TRBV27 to TRBJ1-5, with D maybe TRBD1 (6 bases). Trimming cost V 5 bases and J 0 bases, with 8 bases left between them. Germline V gives CDR1 MNHEY, CDR2 SMNVEV (reference sequence). CDR3 length: 14 residues. The CDR3 sequence is CASSRTDSNQPQHF. CDR3 coding DNA: TGTGCCAGCAGTAGGACAGATAGCAATCAGCCCCAGCATTTT.

The chain recombines TRBV5-5 with TRBJ1-2; D is unclear. V was trimmed by 4 bases and J by 4 bases, leaving 14 bases between them. There are 14 residues in the CDR3. In germline, CDR1 is SGHKS, CDR2 YYEKEE (reference sequence). The CDR3 DNA reads TGTGCCAGCAGCCCTGCCGGACTCCCCTATGGCTACACCTTC. Translated, it gives CASSPAGLPYGYTF.

This chain connects TRBV5-4 to TRBJ2-1, with 14 bases identical to TRBD2. The V gene's germline CDR1 is SGHNT and CDR2 YYREEE (reference sequence). This CDR3 is built from 16 residues. V was clipped by 4 bases and J by 8 bases; unmatched bases: 8. CDR3 DNA: TGTGCCAGCAGCCGTGGACTAGCGGGGGGAAAAGATGAGCAGTTCTTC. Its protein is CASSRGLAGGKDEQFF.

The chain joins TRBV11-2 to TRBJ2-3, with D maybe TRBD1 (5 bases). This CDR3 contains 13 residues. The germline CDR1 and CDR2 sequences are SGHAT and FQNNGV. Between the trimmed V and J ends, which lost 8 bases and 4 bases, there was a span of 13 bases. This CDR3 is CASRQGSADTQYF. CDR3 nucleotide sequence: TGTGCCAGCCGGCAGGGTTCGGCAGATACGCAGTATTTT.

The chain carries TRBV5-1 and TRBJ1-3; 7 positions match TRBD1. The CDR3 has 15 residues. Germline V gives CDR1 SGHRS, CDR2 YFSETQ. With V trimmed by 3 bases and J by 7 bases, 10 bases remained unmatched. The CDR3 region is CASSSRDRDPNTIYF. The CDR3 DNA follows: TGCGCCAGCAGCTCCCGGGACAGAGATCCTAACACCATATATTTT.

V usage is TRBV5-1 and J usage is TRBJ1-6; D uncertain. This CDR3 is built from 15 residues. Per the germline V gene, CDR1 is SGHRS and CDR2 is YFSETQ. Trimming shortened V by 4 bases and J by 7 bases, and 15 bases separated the two germline ends. In DNA, the CDR3 is TGCGCCAGCAGCGTCGAATCAGCGGGAAATTCACCCCTCCACTTT. Amino acid sequence: CASSVESAGNSPLHF. Looking up the rest from reference TRBV5-1 and TRBJ1-6 gives the full variable domain: KAGVTQTPRYLIKTRGQQVTLSCSPISGHRSVSWYQQTPGQGLQFLFEYFSETQRNKGNFPGRFSGRQFSNSRSEMNVSTLELGDSALYLCASSVESAGNSPLHFGNGTRLTVT.

The chain uses TRBV11-3 and TRBJ2-1, with TRBD2 matching over 7 bases. Germline V gene data show CDR1 as SGHNT and CDR2 as YENEEA. The CDR3 has 15 amino acids. Trimming took 5 bases from V and 0 from J; bases not matched to a gene: 4. DNA of the CDR3: TGTGCCAGCAGCAGTGGCGGGGGCTCCTACAATGAGCAGTTCTTC. Protein product: CASSSGGGSYNEQFF.

The V and J genes are TRBV6-6 and TRBJ1-1; 9 bases fit TRBD1. With 6 bases clipped from V and 1 base from J, the junction kept 3 bases outside the gene matches. The CDR3 is 14 amino acids. CDR1 is MNHNY and CDR2 is SVGAGI in the germline V gene (reference sequence). CDR3 sequence: CASRLQGANTEAFF. In DNA form, the CDR3 reads TGTGCCAGCAGGTTACAGGGGGCGAACACTGAAGCTTTCTTT.

The rearrangement links TRBV9 to TRBJ2-3, with TRBD2 as a possible D gene (5 bases). CDR3 size: 14 residues. Trimming removed 4 bases from V and 0 bases from J, with 9 bases in between. Looked up from germline, CDR1 is SGDLS and CDR2 is YYNGEE. The CDR3 sequence is CASSTRLSTDTQYF. The CDR3 nucleotides are TGTGCCAGCAGCACCCGACTAAGCACAGATACGCAGTATTTT.

J is TRBJ2-2 and V is TRBV11-2; TRBD1 aligns across 8 bases. The V gene's germline CDR1 is SGHAT and CDR2 FQNNGV. The CDR3 sequence is 16 residues long. Germline trimming cut 2 bases from V and 7 bases from J; bases unmatched to any gene: 9. For the CDR3, the DNA is TGTGCCAGCAGCTTAACCGTCCAGGGGGCTGGCGGGGAGCTGTTTTTT. This sequence encodes CASSLTVQGAGGELFF.

CDR3 DNA sequence: TGCGCCAGCAGCTTGGGGCCCCGAAGCGGGGGGGCCTACGAGCAGTACTTC. Its protein product is CASSLGPRSGGAYEQYF. The chain is built from TRBV5-1 and TRBJ2-7; 10 bases fit TRBD2. Germline CDR1 and CDR2: SGHRS and YFSETQ. This CDR3 is 17 amino acids long. After removal of 0 bases from V and 2 bases from J, the junction contained 8 bases not matched to a gene.

This chain connects TRBV7-2 to TRBJ2-5; TRBD1 aligns across 8 bases. V was pared by 5 bases and J by 1 base, with 6 bases of the junction left unmatched. This CDR3 comprises 15 residues. Germline V gene data show CDR1 as SGHTA and CDR2 as FQGNSA. The CDR3 sequence is CASSPDRATQETQYF. CDR3 coding DNA: TGTGCCAGCAGCCCGGACAGGGCGACCCAAGAGACCCAGTACTTC.

For the CDR3, the DNA is TGCGCCAGCAGCCCACCCGGGAGGGGCACTGAAGCTTTCTTT. Its protein is CASSPPGRGTEAFF. This chain joins TRBV4-1 and TRBJ1-1; weak D call: TRBD1 (5 bases). The CDR3 contains 14 residues. Per germline, CDR1 MGHRA and CDR2 YSYEKL. Trimming cost V 4 bases and J 4 bases, with 13 bases left between them.

The V gene is TRBV4-1, the J gene TRBJ2-3; tentative D call: TRBD1 (6 bases). V was cut by 4 bases and J by 2 bases, with 16 bases left in between. Germline V gives CDR1 MGHRA, CDR2 YSYEKL. The CDR3 sequence is 16 residues long. As DNA, the CDR3 is TGCGCCAGCAGCCCCTTCACAGGGTCTTACACAGATACGCAGTATTTT. It yields the protein CASSPFTGSYTDTQYF.

This clone is a singleton in its sample. This chain joins TRBV18 and TRBJ2-3; no definite D call. Trimming took off 1 base at V and 5 bases at J, with 7 bases between the two ends. This CDR3 has 13 residues. The germline CDR1 and CDR2 sequences are KGHSH and LQKENI. This chain's CDR3 is CASSPQWQDTQYF. As DNA, the CDR3 is TGTGCCAGCTCACCACAGTGGCAAGATACGCAGTATTTT.

V gene TRBV4-1 combines with J gene TRBJ2-7, with a tentative D call TRBD2 (6 bases). V lost 3 bases to trimming and J lost 6 bases, with 18 bases between them. Germline V gives CDR1 MGHRA, CDR2 YSYEKL. The CDR3 contains 15 residues. The CDR3 sequence is CASSHGFRGSGEQYF. The CDR3 DNA sequence: TGCGCCAGCAGCCATGGATTTCGGGGTAGCGGCGAGCAGTACTTC.

The chain has TRBV2 and TRBJ2-1; the D gene is possibly TRBD2 (6 bases). The germline gives CDR1 SNHLY, CDR2 FYNNEI. This CDR3 is 16 amino acids long. Trimming took off 4 bases at V and 9 bases at J, with 22 bases between the two ends. In nucleotides, the CDR3 is TGTGCCAGCAGTGCCTCGTCCGCCCGGGGAGGCACTGAGCAGTTCTTC. Its protein is CASSASSARGGTEQFF.

The chain carries TRBV7-2 and TRBJ1-1; the match to TRBD1 covers 7 bases. Per germline, CDR1 SGHTA and CDR2 FQGNSA. The V segment lost 2 bases and the J segment 11 bases; nucleotides outside the gene matches: 11. The length of the CDR3 is 14 residues. The CDR3 loop is CASSLSLGQAEAFF. The CDR3 DNA follows: TGTGCCAGCAGCTTATCCCTAGGACAGGCCGAGGCTTTCTTT.

The CDR3 DNA follows: TGCGCCAGCTCCTGGGCGGGCCACGAAGAAAATACGCAGTATTTT. It encodes CASSWAGHEENTQYF. This chain uses TRBV5-1 with TRBJ2-3; TRBD2 is a possible D gene (5 bases). The CDR3 sequence is 15 residues long. CDR1 SGHRS and CDR2 YFSETQ come from the germline V gene. V dropped 7 bases and J dropped 7 bases, with 22 bases sitting between them. The full variable domain, its missing parts supplied by reference TRBV5-1 and TRBJ2-3, is KAGVTQTPRYLIKTRGQQVTLSCSPISGHRSVSWYQQTPGQGLQFLFEYFSETQRNKGNFPGRFSGRQFSNSRSEMNVSTLELGDSALYLCASSWAGHEENTQYFGPGTRLTVL.

In this sample, this clone turned up a few times. The V gene is TRBV9, the J gene TRBJ1-5, with a weak D call TRBD1 (5 bases). Germline CDR1 and CDR2: SGDLS and YYNGEE. This CDR3 is 13 amino acids long. Trimming removed 4 bases from V and 6 bases from J, with 11 bases in between. The CDR3 DNA is TGTGCCAGCAGCTTTGACAGTACTCAGCCCCAGCATTTT. Its protein product is CASSFDSTQPQHF.

The chain couples TRBV5-6 to TRBJ1-1; D not certain. Germline values: CDR1 SGHDT, CDR2 YYEEEE. Trimming pared 0 bases from V and 1 base from J, leaving 7 bases between. The CDR3 spans 14 residues. The CDR3 loop is CASSLASGNTEAFF. For the CDR3, the DNA is TGTGCCAGCAGCTTGGCCTCAGGGAACACTGAAGCTTTCTTT.

The chain is built from TRBV7-8 and TRBJ1-2; weak D call: TRBD1 (5 bases). CDR1 is SGHVS and CDR2 is FQNEAQ in the germline V gene. V lost 0 bases to trimming and J lost 5 bases, with 10 bases between them. The CDR3 spans 14 residues. The CDR3 sequence is CASSLARATYGYTF. DNA for the CDR3: TGTGCCAGCAGCTTAGCCAGGGCTACTTATGGCTACACCTTC.

V usage is TRBV7-2 and J usage is TRBJ1-6; D is unresolved. Per the germline V gene, CDR1 is SGHTA and CDR2 is FQGNSA. CDR3 length: 12 residues. V was cut by 6 bases and J by 8 bases, with 8 bases left in between. This CDR3 is CASSITDSPLHF. The CDR3, as DNA: TGTGCCAGCAGTATCACGGATTCACCCCTCCACTTT.

The chain combines TRBV5-6 with TRBJ2-5; TRBD2 aligns across 7 bases. The CDR3 covers 15 residues. CDR1 and CDR2 from the germline V gene are SGHDT and YYEEEE. The J segment lost 5 bases and the V segment lost 0 bases, leaving 7 bases of the junction unmatched. CDR3 in amino acids: CASSLALGGGETQYF. The CDR3 coding sequence is TGTGCCAGCAGCTTGGCCCTCGGGGGAGGGGAGACCCAGTACTTC. Full variable domain (rest looked up from reference TRBV5-6 and TRBJ2-5): DAGVTQSPTHLIKTRGQQVTLRCSPKSGHDTVSWYQQALGQGPQFIFQYYEEEERQRGNFPDRFSGHQFPNYSSELNVNALLLGDSALYLCASSLALGGGETQYFGPGTRLLVL.

The CDR3 region has the DNA TGCGCCAGCAGCTTACAGGGCCTTGGGAATGAGCAGTTCTTC. It encodes CASSLQGLGNEQFF. This chain joins TRBV5-1 and TRBJ2-1, with D possibly being TRBD1 (6 bases). Germline loops: CDR1 SGHRS, CDR2 YFSETQ. The CDR3 loop spans 14 amino acids. The V end was cut by 2 bases, the J end by 7 bases, with 13 bases between.

The J gene is TRBJ2-7, the V gene TRBV3-1 (or the pseudogene TRBV3-2); 8 bases are shared with TRBD1. The J segment lost 11 bases and the V segment lost 1 base, leaving 13 bases of the junction unmatched. The CDR3 totals 15 residues. Germline CDR1 and CDR2: LGHDT and YNNKEL (reference sequence). CDR3 DNA sequence: TGTGCCAGCAGCCAAGTCTCAGGCAGGGGGCCGCCAAAGTACTTC. It is translated as CASSQVSGRGPPKYF.

J is TRBJ2-7 and V is TRBV7-2; 8 nucleotides line up with TRBD2. V shed 1 base, J shed 2 bases, and the junction held 10 bases outside the gene matches. The CDR3 is 17 amino acids. CDR1 and CDR2 (germline): SGHTA, FQGNSA. CDR3 coding DNA: TGTGCCAGCAGCTTAGGGGGTACGGGGGGGCTCCCCTACGAGCAGTACTTC. Translation gives CASSLGGTGGLPYEQYF.

J is TRBJ1-2 and V is TRBV27; D is perhaps TRBD1 (6 bases). Germline CDR1 MNHEY, CDR2 SMNVEV (reference sequence). Trimming shortened V by 0 bases and J by 3 bases, and 8 bases separated the two germline ends. This CDR3 is built from 14 residues. In DNA form, the CDR3 reads TGTGCCAGCAGTTTATCGCCAGGGGACTATGGCTACACCTTC. This translates into CASSLSPGDYGYTF.

This clone showed up just a few times. The chain uses TRBV20-1 and TRBJ1-1, with 7 bases that match TRBD1. Trimming removed 7 bases from V and 3 bases from J; junction bases left unmatched: 2. CDR3 length: 11 residues. The germline V gene encodes CDR1 DFQATT and CDR2 SNEGSKA (reference sequence). The CDR3 here is CSVGQDTEAFF. For the CDR3, the DNA is TGCAGTGTAGGACAGGACACTGAAGCTTTCTTT.